Shown below are 32 T cell receptor beta chains from a single sample sequenced in a study of T cells after yellow fever vaccination. TCRdb used MiXCR to reprocess the 5' RACE reads, holding one entry per CDR3 protein. The sample lists some 340,000 distinct CDR3 sequences, about 4% occurring once. Sequencing used PBMCs, obtained 5 days after the yellow fever booster vaccination. The receptors were gathered from a man younger than 35 who received the YFV17D yellow fever vaccine.

The rearrangement uses TRBV27 and TRBJ1-2; D is perhaps TRBD1 (5 bases). V gave up 5 bases and J gave up 0 bases, with 19 bases separating them. CDR3 length: 17 amino acids. CDR1 is MNHEY and CDR2 is SMNVEV in the germline V gene (reference sequence). Here the CDR3 reads CASSVFGGGRANYGYTF. The CDR3 nucleotides are TGTGCCAGCAGTGTATTTGGGGGAGGTCGAGCTAACTATGGCTACACCTTC.

The V and J genes are TRBV12-3 or TRBV12-4 and TRBJ2-1, with D hard to call. The V end was cut by 3 bases, the J end by 7 bases, with 13 bases between. CDR3 size: 14 residues. The CDR3 DNA reads TGTGCCAGCAGTTTGGTTTCGGCGGATAATGAGCAGTTCTTC. As protein: CASSLVSADNEQFF.

This clonotype was detected only a few times. The V gene is TRBV5-5, the J gene TRBJ1-2, with D perhaps matching TRBD1 (6 bases). V dropped 4 bases and J dropped 4 bases, with 11 bases sitting between them. From germline, CDR1 is SGHKS and CDR2 YYEKEE (reference sequence). This CDR3 spans 13 amino acids. CDR3 bases: TGTGCCAGCAGCGTGGACAGTATCTATGGCTACACCTTC. It specifies CASSVDSIYGYTF.

This clonotype was detected ten times or more. The chain has TRBV11-2 and TRBJ2-3; D not certain. Trimming pared 1 base from V and 2 bases from J, leaving 7 bases between. Germline values: CDR1 SGHAT, CDR2 FQNNGV. This CDR3 is 14 amino acids long. This chain's CDR3 is CASSLVAPTDTQYF. CDR3 DNA: TGTGCCAGCAGCTTAGTTGCCCCCACAGATACGCAGTATTTT.

This clonotype was counted only a few times. This chain links TRBV18 with TRBJ2-2, with a possible D match to TRBD1 (6 bases). Between the trimmed V and J ends, which lost 2 bases and 4 bases, there was a span of 14 bases. CDR1 and CDR2 (germline): KGHSH, LQKENI. The CDR3 covers 16 residues. This CDR3 is CASSPGGDFSTGELFF. CDR3 sequence (DNA): TGTGCCAGCTCACCAGGGGGCGATTTTTCCACCGGGGAGCTGTTTTTT.

This clonotype was observed a few times. The chain combines TRBV18 with TRBJ1-3; 8 nucleotides match TRBD1. Trimming cost V 2 bases and J 3 bases; bases outside gene matches: 3. CDR3 length: 15 residues. Looked up from germline, CDR1 is KGHSH and CDR2 is LQKENI. CDR3 sequence reads: CASSPLGTGGNTIYF. CDR3 bases: TGTGCCAGCTCACCATTAGGGACAGGTGGAAACACCATATATTTT.

This chain links TRBV4-1 with TRBJ1-1, with TRBD1 matching 7 bases. Germline V gene sequence: CDR1 MGHRA, CDR2 YSYEKL. This CDR3 contains 17 residues. V shed 0 bases and J 1 base; nucleotides not matched to a gene: 8. The CDR3 DNA reads as TGCGCCAGCAGCCAAGAACCAGGGGGAAGGAGGAACACTGAAGCTTTCTTT. Protein product: CASSQEPGGRRNTEAFF.

This clonotype was counted ten times or more. The chain couples TRBV5-5 to TRBJ1-2; tentative D call: TRBD1 (5 bases). V lost 4 bases and J 4 bases, leaving 11 bases between the germline ends. Looked up from germline, CDR1 is SGHKS and CDR2 is YYEKEE (reference sequence). CDR3 length: 13 residues. CDR3 sequence: CASSLGPLYGYTF. The CDR3 DNA sequence: TGTGCCAGCAGCCTGGGACCGCTCTATGGCTACACCTTC. Complete variable domain (other parts from reference TRBV5-5 and TRBJ1-2): DAGVTQSPTHLIKTRGQQVTLRCSPISGHKSVSWYQQVLGQGPQFIFQYYEKEERGRGNFPDRFSARQFPNYSSELNVNALLLGDSALYLCASSLGPLYGYTFGSGTRLTVV.

This clonotype was counted many times. The V gene is TRBV7-2, the J gene TRBJ2-2; D possibly corresponds to TRBD2 (5 bases). The CDR3 is made up of 15 amino acids. The germline gives CDR1 SGHTA, CDR2 FQGNSA. V was shortened by 3 bases and J by 0 bases, with 8 bases between the two germline ends. CDR3 protein: CASSFSLANTGELFF. The CDR3, as DNA: TGTGCCAGCAGCTTTTCACTAGCGAACACCGGGGAGCTGTTTTTT.

This clonotype has a count of ten or more. V gene TRBV5-4 combines with J gene TRBJ2-3; D ambiguous. V was clipped by 4 bases and J by 1 base, with 10 bases between them. The germline V gene encodes CDR1 SGHNT and CDR2 YYREEE (reference sequence). CDR3 size: 14 residues. The CDR3 here is CASSPEAGTDTQYF. The CDR3 nucleotides read TGTGCCAGCAGCCCCGAGGCGGGCACAGATACGCAGTATTTT.

This clonotype was counted between two and nine times. V usage is TRBV3-1 and J usage is TRBJ2-5; no clear D. CDR1 is LGHDT, CDR2 YNNKEL, per germline (reference sequence). There are 14 residues in the CDR3. V dropped 3 bases and J dropped 6 bases, with 14 bases sitting between them. CDR3 sequence: CASSHSSSTQTQYF. For the CDR3, the DNA is TGTGCCAGCAGCCATAGTAGCTCTACCCAGACCCAGTACTTC.

This clonotype was recorded at least ten times. The chain recombines TRBV11-3 with TRBJ1-6; weak D call: TRBD1 (6 bases). Trimming shortened V by 8 bases and J by 7 bases, and 21 bases separated the two germline ends. There are 16 residues in the CDR3. Germline V gene sequence: CDR1 SGHNT, CDR2 YENEEA. CDR3 loop: CASPKHGQYENSPLHF. CDR3 nucleotide sequence: TGTGCCAGCCCAAAACACGGACAGTATGAAAATTCACCCCTCCACTTT.

The chain carries TRBV4-1 and TRBJ2-5, with D possibly matching TRBD1 (5 bases). V was shortened by 5 bases and J by 10 bases, with 11 bases between the two germline ends. Germline V gene lookup returns CDR1 MGHRA and CDR2 YSYEKL. The CDR3 extends over 11 amino acids. In DNA, the CDR3 is TGCGCCAGCAGCACCGCCAGGGACCAGTACTTC. It encodes CASSTARDQYF.

V is TRBV7-2 and J is TRBJ2-2; unclear D gene. The CDR3 loop spans 14 amino acids. V was clipped by 4 bases and J by 5 bases, with 11 bases between them. Germline V gene lookup returns CDR1 SGHTA and CDR2 FQGNSA. This CDR3 is CASSSPSLTGELFF. The CDR3 nucleotides are TGTGCCAGCAGCTCACCCTCTTTGACCGGGGAGCTGTTTTTT.

This clonotype was observed a few times. The chain links TRBV6-5 to TRBJ2-3; 9 bases map to TRBD2. The CDR3 extends over 15 amino acids. V shed 5 bases, J shed 3 bases, and the junction held 6 bases outside the gene matches. Germline CDR1 is MNHEY and CDR2 is SVGAGI. DNA for the CDR3: TGTGCCAGCAGTCTAGCGGGGATAGGAACAGATACGCAGTATTTT. Translation: CASSLAGIGTDTQYF.

CDR3 in amino acids: CASSSHSGNQPQHF. The CDR3 DNA is TGTGCCAGCAGTTCTCACTCAGGGAATCAGCCCCAGCATTTT. The chain employs TRBV12-3 or TRBV12-4 and TRBJ1-5, with a possible D match to TRBD1 (5 bases). The ends were cut back, 4 bases at V and 4 bases at J, with 11 bases in the middle. This CDR3 region has 14 residues.

This clonotype was seen a few times. This chain connects TRBV19 to TRBJ1-1; D not certain. The CDR3 length is 12 residues. Germline V gives CDR1 LNHDA, CDR2 SQIVND (reference sequence). V lost 3 bases, J lost 6 bases, and 8 bases lay in between. The CDR3 region is CASSILFSEAFF. The CDR3, as DNA: TGTGCCAGTAGTATTCTGTTTTCTGAAGCTTTCTTT.

This clonotype came up a few times. The chain carries TRBV2 and TRBJ2-7; D is unclear. The V gene lost 1 base and the J gene lost 3 bases, with 4 bases spanning the gap. The CDR3 contains 12 residues. Germline assignment: CDR1 SNHLY and CDR2 FYNNEI. In DNA form, the CDR3 reads TGTGCCAGCAGTGAAGACAACTACGAGCAGTACGTC. It yields the protein CASSEDNYEQYV.

There are many counts of this clonotype. The gene calls are TRBV10-2 and TRBJ1-5; D might be TRBD1 (5 bases). The CDR3 totals 11 residues. Germline-derived CDR1 and CDR2 are WSHSY and SAAADI. The V gene lost 4 bases and the J gene lost 11 bases, with 9 bases spanning the gap. CDR3 coding DNA: TGCGCCAGCAGTGGAGGGACGGCCCAGCATTTT. Its translation is CASSGGTAQHF.

This clonotype was observed a few times. V gene TRBV30 combines with J gene TRBJ2-1, with 12 bases identical to TRBD2. The CDR3 consists of 16 residues. CDR1 is GTSNPN and CDR2 is SVGIG in the germline V gene (reference sequence). J lost 1 base, V lost 1 base, and 2 bases had no gene match. This CDR3 is CAWSDLAGGSYNEQFF. As DNA, the CDR3 is TGTGCCTGGAGTGACCTAGCGGGGGGGTCCTACAATGAGCAGTTCTTC.

This clonotype has a handful of counts. The chain has TRBV20-1 and TRBJ2-5; D call uncertain. V was pared by 6 bases and J by 3 bases, with 14 bases between. The CDR3 is made up of 13 amino acids. Per the germline V gene, CDR1 is DFQATT and CDR2 is SNEGSKA (reference sequence). The CDR3: CSASLGFEETQYF. CDR3 sequence (DNA): TGCAGTGCATCTCTCGGGTTCGAAGAGACCCAGTACTTC.

The table lists this clonotype with a few counts. The rearrangement links TRBV5-1 to TRBJ2-1; TRBD2 matches at 13 bases. Per germline, CDR1 SGHRS and CDR2 YFSETQ. Germline trimming cut 4 bases from V and 5 bases from J; bases unmatched to any gene: 6. This CDR3 is 16 amino acids long. The CDR3 sequence is CASSIGTSGANNEQFF. The CDR3 coding sequence is TGCGCCAGCAGCATAGGGACTAGCGGGGCCAACAATGAGCAGTTCTTC.

This clonotype came up a few times. J is TRBJ1-1 and V is TRBV2; D is possibly TRBD1 (6 bases). V was trimmed by 5 bases and J by 5 bases, leaving 12 bases between them. Germline CDR1 reads SNHLY; CDR2 reads FYNNEI. This CDR3 spans 13 amino acids. The CDR3 region is CASSRGDYTEAFF. CDR3 nucleotide sequence: TGTGCCAGCAGTAGGGGGGATTATACTGAAGCTTTCTTT.

In DNA form, the CDR3 reads TGTGCCAGTAGTAGGTACCAGGGGGACGGGTCCCACACAGATACGCAGTATTTT. Translated, it gives CASSRYQGDGSHTDTQYF. This chain links TRBV19 with TRBJ2-3, with 7 bases matching TRBD1. CDR3 size: 18 residues. V shed 4 bases, J shed 2 bases, and the junction held 15 bases outside the gene matches. The germline V gene encodes CDR1 LNHDA and CDR2 SQIVND (reference sequence).

The CDR3 region is CASSESVKAETEAFF. Written as DNA, the CDR3 is TGCGCCAGCAGTGAGTCGGTGAAAGCTGAGACTGAAGCTTTCTTT. V is TRBV10-1 and J is TRBJ1-1; no reliable D call. Trimming took off 0 bases at V and 5 bases at J, with 13 bases between the two ends. Germline-derived CDR1 and CDR2 are WNHNN and SYGVQD (reference sequence). The CDR3 spans 15 residues.

This clonotype has at least ten counts. CDR3 loop: CASTGNGELFF. CDR3 sequence (DNA): TGTGCCAGCACTGGAAACGGGGAGCTGTTTTTT. The chain is built from TRBV2 and TRBJ2-2; unclear D gene. Germline V gene sequence: CDR1 SNHLY, CDR2 FYNNEI. Trimming pared 7 bases from V and 7 bases from J, leaving 7 bases between. The CDR3 is made up of 11 amino acids. The full variable domain, completed using reference TRBV2 and TRBJ2-2, is EPEVTQTPSHQVTQMGQEVILRCVPISNHLYFYWYRQILGQKVEFLVSFYNNEISEKSEIFDDQFSVERPDGSNFTLKIRSTKLEDSAMYFCASTGNGELFFGEGSRLTVL.

This clonotype was counted between two and nine times. The chain employs TRBV11-2 and TRBJ2-3; 7 nucleotides align to TRBD1. CDR3 length: 14 residues. The germline CDR1 and CDR2 sequences are SGHAT and FQNNGV. Trimming cost V 4 bases and J 2 bases; bases outside gene matches: 3. The CDR3 protein is CASSSDRFTDTQYF. In nucleotides, the CDR3 is TGTGCCAGCAGCTCGGACAGGTTCACAGATACGCAGTATTTT.

The CDR3 nucleotides are TGTGCCAGCAGCTCCCAAGCCGGAGATACGCAGTATTTT. Translating it yields CASSSQAGDTQYF. The chain has TRBV7-3 and TRBJ2-3; D not certain. Trimming removed 4 bases from V and 5 bases from J, with 10 bases in between. The V gene's germline CDR1 is SGHTA and CDR2 FQGTGA. The CDR3 has 13 residues.

This clonotype was seen many times. The chain links TRBV12-3 or TRBV12-4 to TRBJ2-5; 9 positions match TRBD2. The CDR3 runs 14 residues. J lost 1 base, V lost 6 bases, and 3 bases had no gene match. CDR3 loop: CASSRGLAQETQYF. The CDR3 DNA is TGTGCCAGCAGCCGGGGACTAGCCCAAGAGACCCAGTACTTC.

The rearrangement joins TRBV7-9 to TRBJ1-2; unclear D gene. V was pared by 7 bases and J by 3 bases, with 12 bases between. Germline-derived CDR1 and CDR2 are SEHNR and FQNEAQ (reference sequence). The CDR3 is 13 residues long. The CDR3 DNA reads as TGTGCCAGCACCTACCGGACGGACTATGGCTACACCTTC. Amino acids: CASTYRTDYGYTF.

V is TRBV7-2 and J is TRBJ1-3; D is ambiguous. Germline values: CDR1 SGHTA, CDR2 FQGNSA. This CDR3 spans 12 amino acids. V lost 5 bases and J 4 bases, leaving 6 bases between the germline ends. The CDR3 reads CASSEAGNTIYF. CDR3 DNA sequence: TGTGCCAGCAGCGAGGCCGGAAACACCATATATTTT.

This clonotype has a handful of counts. The chain joins TRBV4-3 to TRBJ1-2, with TRBD1 identical over 10 bases. Trimming took 7 bases from V and 4 from J; bases not matched to a gene: 21. The CDR3 covers 19 residues. Germline V lookup: CDR1 LGHNA, CDR2 YSLEER. The DNA of the CDR3 is TGCGCCAGCACCCCTTACATCGGGACAGGGGTAGTAGTGGGCTATGGCTACACCTTC. This codes for CASTPYIGTGVVVGYGYTF.